These 15 T cell receptor beta chains share one sample of origin, sequenced in a study of cytomegalovirus exposure and HLA in healthy donors. PCR involved 60 Vbeta and 13 Jbeta primers. Using immunoSEQ multiplex PCR, the repertoire was profiled, and TCRdb retains in-frame clones only, with some absent. Among 150,000 to 200,000 clones listed, approximately 70% were seen once. Sequenced: PBMCs. The source is a man aged 35-49 years in good health and CMV-seropositive.

The V call is TRBV9, the J call TRBJ2-3; weak D call: TRBD1 (5 bases). Trimming left V 4 bases short and J 3 bases short, with 12 bases between. Germline assignment: CDR1 SGDLS and CDR2 YYNGEE. This CDR3 contains 14 residues. CDR3 sequence reads: CASSKWTSTDTQYF. CDR3 in DNA: TGTGCCAGCAGCAAATGGACATCTACAGATACGCAGTATTTT.

This rearrangement joins TRBV5-1 to TRBJ2-3, with TRBD2 as a possible D gene (6 bases). The germline gives CDR1 SGHRS, CDR2 YFSETQ. The CDR3 is 15 amino acids. V shed 2 bases and J shed 0 bases, with 10 bases lying between them. In DNA form, the CDR3 reads TGCGCCAGCAGCTTCTCCGGGACTAGCACAGATACGCAGTATTTT. As protein: CASSFSGTSTDTQYF.

The count of this clone is one. The chain uses TRBV14 and TRBJ1-2; TRBD1 is a possible D gene (5 bases). The length of the CDR3 is 13 residues. V was trimmed by 8 bases and J by 0 bases, leaving 10 bases between them. Germline CDR1 SGHDN, CDR2 FVKESK. The CDR3: CASGAGANYGYTF. The CDR3 DNA follows: TGTGCCAGCGGGGCGGGGGCTAACTATGGCTACACCTTC. Complete variable domain (other parts from reference TRBV14 and TRBJ1-2): EAGVTQFPSHSVIEKGQTVTLRCDPISGHDNLYWYRRVMGKEIKFLLHFVKESKQDESGMPNNRFLAERTGGTYSTLKVQPAELEDSGVYFCASGAGANYGYTFGSGTRLTVV.

This clone was detected a few times. The gene calls are TRBV5-1 and TRBJ2-3, with D perhaps matching TRBD2 (6 bases). V shed 4 bases and J shed 4 bases, with 16 bases lying between them. Germline assignment: CDR1 SGHRS and CDR2 YFSETQ. The CDR3 runs 15 residues. CDR3: CASSLTSGFADTQYF. DNA of the CDR3: TGCGCCAGCAGCCTGACTAGTGGCTTCGCAGATACGCAGTATTTT.

The CDR3 sequence is CASSRRQGVGYEQYF. CDR3 bases: TGTGCCAGCAGCAGACGACAGGGGGTCGGCTACGAGCAGTACTTC. The chain uses TRBV7-2 and TRBJ2-7; 9 bases map to TRBD1. This CDR3 has 15 residues. Germline lookup yields CDR1 SGHTA and CDR2 FQGNSA. J gave up 3 bases and V 5 bases, and 8 bases lay outside the gene matches.

This rearrangement joins TRBV7-2 to TRBJ2-3; D perhaps matches TRBD1 (6 bases). Germline CDR1 SGHTA, CDR2 FQGNSA. The CDR3 covers 14 residues. Trimming pared 5 bases from V and 2 bases from J, leaving 11 bases between. The CDR3 loop reads CASSRDKYTDTQYF. The CDR3 DNA sequence: TGTGCCAGCAGCCGGGACAAATACACAGATACGCAGTATTTT.

The chain joins TRBV11-3 to TRBJ2-1, with 10 bases that match TRBD1. V dropped 1 base and J dropped 5; count of bases not matched to a gene: 5. The CDR3 contains 16 residues. Germline assignment: CDR1 SGHNT and CDR2 YENEEA. CDR3 in DNA: TGTGCCAGCAGCTTAGCGACAGGGGGCGGCCACAATGAGCAGTTCTTC. This translates into CASSLATGGGHNEQFF.

The V gene is TRBV7-3, the J gene TRBJ2-5; TRBD2 aligns across 7 bases. The V segment lost 4 bases and the J segment 0 bases; nucleotides outside the gene matches: 8. Germline V CDR1 and CDR2: SGHTA, FQGTGA. The CDR3 covers 16 residues. CDR3 residues: CASSSGSAGHQETQYF. CDR3 bases: TGTGCCAGCAGCTCCGGGTCAGCGGGACACCAAGAGACCCAGTACTTC.

The chain recombines TRBV18 with TRBJ1-2; TRBD1 is a possible D gene (5 bases). The CDR3 spans 13 residues. V gave up 3 bases and J gave up 8 bases, with 13 bases separating them. CDR1 is KGHSH, CDR2 LQKENI, per germline. CDR3 loop: CASSPSLGEGYTF. As DNA, the CDR3 is TGTGCCAGCTCACCGTCTTTAGGGGAAGGCTACACCTTC.

The chain is built from TRBV7-9 and TRBJ2-7, with 13 nucleotides matching TRBD2. The CDR3 is 17 amino acids. V lost 2 bases and J lost 6; bases outside the gene matches: 10. In germline, CDR1 is SEHNR, CDR2 FQNEAQ (reference sequence). The CDR3 sequence: CASSLYGTSGGAREQYF. CDR3 nucleotide sequence: TGTGCCAGCAGCTTATACGGTACTAGCGGGGGGGCCCGCGAGCAGTACTTC.

The chain employs TRBV7-2 and TRBJ2-7; no firm D call. There are 14 residues in the CDR3. The germline gives CDR1 SGHTA, CDR2 FQGNSA. Deletions cut 2 bases from V and 4 bases from J, with 12 bases between. CDR3 residues: CASSLLRGGYEQYF. Written as DNA, the CDR3 is TGTGCCAGCAGCTTACTGAGAGGCGGTTACGAGCAGTACTTC.

The chain couples TRBV6-5 to TRBJ2-7; 11 positions match TRBD1. The CDR3 loop spans 14 amino acids. The germline gives CDR1 MNHEY, CDR2 SVGAGI. Trimming cost V 4 bases and J 6 bases; bases outside gene matches: 5. This CDR3 reads CASSFHGTGGEQYF. CDR3 DNA: TGTGCCAGCAGTTTCCACGGGACAGGGGGCGAGCAGTACTTC.

As for this clone: At one end the junction does not follow the germline gene, possibly because of a read error. The chain is built from TRBV2 and TRBJ2-1; D ambiguous. The CDR3 totals 14 residues. Germline V gene data show CDR1 as SNHLY and CDR2 as FYNNEI. The CDR3 sequence: CASSDQVLYDEQFF. DNA for the CDR3: TGTGCCAGCAGTGATCAGGTCCTCTACGATGAGCAGTTCTTC.

V is TRBV5-4 and J is TRBJ2-5, with D maybe TRBD1 (5 bases). V lost 0 bases to trimming and J lost 4 bases, with 19 bases between them. CDR1 SGHNT and CDR2 YYREEE come from the germline V gene (reference sequence). The CDR3 sequence is 17 residues long. The CDR3 DNA is TGTGCCAGCAGCTTGGTTGGGTCTGGTCGTAGGGGAGAGACCCAGTACTTC. The encoded protein is CASSLVGSGRRGETQYF.

This chain's CDR3 is CASSPGTGINEKLFF. CDR3 bases: TGTGCCAGCAGCCCGGGGACAGGGATTAATGAAAAACTGTTTTTT. The chain links TRBV7-8 to TRBJ1-4; 9 positions match TRBD1. This CDR3 has 15 residues. From germline, CDR1 is SGHVS and CDR2 FQNEAQ. After removal of 5 bases from V and 4 bases from J, the junction contained 5 bases not matched to a gene.